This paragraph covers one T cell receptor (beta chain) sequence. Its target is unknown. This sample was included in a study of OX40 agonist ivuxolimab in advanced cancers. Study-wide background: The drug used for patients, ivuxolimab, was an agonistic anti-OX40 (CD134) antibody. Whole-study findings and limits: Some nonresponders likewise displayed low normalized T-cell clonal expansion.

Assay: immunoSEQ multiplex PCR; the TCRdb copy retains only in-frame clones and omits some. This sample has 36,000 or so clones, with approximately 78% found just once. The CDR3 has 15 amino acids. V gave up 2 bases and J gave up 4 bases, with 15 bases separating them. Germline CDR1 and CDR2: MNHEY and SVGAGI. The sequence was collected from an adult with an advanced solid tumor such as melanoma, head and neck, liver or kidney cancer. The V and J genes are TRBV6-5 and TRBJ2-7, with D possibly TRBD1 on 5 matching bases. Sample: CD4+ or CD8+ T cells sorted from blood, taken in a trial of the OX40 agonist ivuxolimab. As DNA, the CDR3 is TGTGCCAGCAGTTACGCCTTGCAGGGTGGGTACGAGCAGTACTTC. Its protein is CASSYALQGGYEQYF.